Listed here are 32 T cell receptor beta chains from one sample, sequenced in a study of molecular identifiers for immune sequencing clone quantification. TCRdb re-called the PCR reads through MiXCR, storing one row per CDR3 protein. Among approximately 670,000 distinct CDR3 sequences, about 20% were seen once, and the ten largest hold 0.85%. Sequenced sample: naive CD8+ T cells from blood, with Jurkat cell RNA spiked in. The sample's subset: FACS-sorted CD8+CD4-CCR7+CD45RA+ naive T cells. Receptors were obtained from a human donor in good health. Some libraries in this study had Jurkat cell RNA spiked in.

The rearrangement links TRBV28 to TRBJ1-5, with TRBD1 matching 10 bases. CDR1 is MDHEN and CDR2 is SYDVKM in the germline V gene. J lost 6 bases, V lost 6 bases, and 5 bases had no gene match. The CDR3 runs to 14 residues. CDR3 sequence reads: CASRLGQGGQPQHF. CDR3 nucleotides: TGTGCCAGCAGGTTAGGACAGGGGGGTCAGCCCCAGCATTTT.

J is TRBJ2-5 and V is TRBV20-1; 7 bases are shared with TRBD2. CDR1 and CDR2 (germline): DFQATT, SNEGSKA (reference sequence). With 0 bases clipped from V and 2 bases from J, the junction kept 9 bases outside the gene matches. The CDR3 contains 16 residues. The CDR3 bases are TGCAGTGCTAGAGATTATCGGGGGGACCCGCAAGAGACCCAGTACTTC. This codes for CSARDYRGDPQETQYF.

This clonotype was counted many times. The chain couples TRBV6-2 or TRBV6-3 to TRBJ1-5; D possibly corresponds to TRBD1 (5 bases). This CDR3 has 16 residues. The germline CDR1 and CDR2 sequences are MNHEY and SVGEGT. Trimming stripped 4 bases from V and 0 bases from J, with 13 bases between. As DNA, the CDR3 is TGTGCCAGCAGTTTCCCGACAGTTTATAGCAATCAGCCCCAGCATTTT. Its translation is CASSFPTVYSNQPQHF.

The CDR3 sequence: CASTPGHRGGETQYF. The CDR3 coding sequence is TGTGCCAGCACCCCCGGACACAGGGGGGGAGAGACCCAGTACTTC. V gene TRBV13 combines with J gene TRBJ2-5, with TRBD1 as a possible D gene (8 bases). The ends were cut back, 7 bases at V and 4 bases at J, with 19 bases in the middle. CDR3 size: 15 residues. In germline, CDR1 is PRHDT, CDR2 FYEKMQ (reference sequence).

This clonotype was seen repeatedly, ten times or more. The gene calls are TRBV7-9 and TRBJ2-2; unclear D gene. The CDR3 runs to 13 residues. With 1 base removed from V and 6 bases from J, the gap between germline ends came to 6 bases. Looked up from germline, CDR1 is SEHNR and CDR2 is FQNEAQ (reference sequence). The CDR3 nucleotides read TGTGCCAGCAGCTTAGTCCTCCCCGGGGAGCTGTTTTTT. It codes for CASSLVLPGELFF.

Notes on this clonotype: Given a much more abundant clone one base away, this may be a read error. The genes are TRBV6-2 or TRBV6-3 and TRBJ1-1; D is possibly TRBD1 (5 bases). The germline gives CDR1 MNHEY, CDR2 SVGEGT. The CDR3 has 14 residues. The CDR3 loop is CASREQGGPTEALF. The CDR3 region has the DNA TGTGCCAGCAGAGAGCAGGGAGGCCCCACTGAAGCTCTCTTT.

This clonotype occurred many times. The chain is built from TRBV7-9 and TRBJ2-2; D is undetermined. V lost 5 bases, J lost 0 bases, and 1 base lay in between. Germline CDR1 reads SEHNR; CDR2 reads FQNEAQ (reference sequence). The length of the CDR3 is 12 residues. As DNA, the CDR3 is TGTGCCAGCAGCCCGAACACCGGGGAGCTGTTTTTT. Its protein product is CASSPNTGELFF. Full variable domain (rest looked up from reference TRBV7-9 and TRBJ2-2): DTGVSQNPRHKITKRGQNVTFRCDPISEHNRLYWYRQTLGQGPEFLTYFQNEAQLEKSRLLSDRFSAERPKGSFSTLEIQRTEQGDSAMYLCASSPNTGELFFGEGSRLTVL.

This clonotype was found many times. CDR3 nucleotide sequence: TGTGCCAGCAGTCCCGACAGGGGTTTAGGAGAGACCCAGTACTTC. It yields the protein CASSPDRGLGETQYF. The rearrangement links TRBV12-3 or TRBV12-4 to TRBJ2-5; TRBD1 agrees at 8 bases. The CDR3 is 15 amino acids. Trimming cost V 5 bases and J 4 bases; bases outside gene matches: 9.

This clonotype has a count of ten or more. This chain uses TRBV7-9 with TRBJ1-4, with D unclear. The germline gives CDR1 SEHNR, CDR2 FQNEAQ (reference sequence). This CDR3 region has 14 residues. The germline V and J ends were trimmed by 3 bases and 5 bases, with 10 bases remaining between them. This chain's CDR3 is CASSLNPFNEKLFF. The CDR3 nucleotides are TGTGCCAGCAGCTTGAACCCGTTCAATGAAAAACTGTTTTTT.

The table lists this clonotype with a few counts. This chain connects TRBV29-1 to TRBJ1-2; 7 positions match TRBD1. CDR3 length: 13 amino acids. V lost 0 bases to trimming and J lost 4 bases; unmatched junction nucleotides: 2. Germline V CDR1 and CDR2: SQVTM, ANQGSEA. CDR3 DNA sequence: TGCAGCGTTGAAGACAGGGGGGGCTATGGCTACACCTTC. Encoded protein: CSVEDRGGYGYTF.

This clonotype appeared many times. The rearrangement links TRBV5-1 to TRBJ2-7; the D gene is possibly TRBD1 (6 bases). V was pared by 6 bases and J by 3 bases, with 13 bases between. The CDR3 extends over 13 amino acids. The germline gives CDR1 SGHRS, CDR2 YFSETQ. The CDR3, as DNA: TGCGCCAGCACGTTGGGGGCTGGCTACGAGCAGTACTTC. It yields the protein CASTLGAGYEQYF.

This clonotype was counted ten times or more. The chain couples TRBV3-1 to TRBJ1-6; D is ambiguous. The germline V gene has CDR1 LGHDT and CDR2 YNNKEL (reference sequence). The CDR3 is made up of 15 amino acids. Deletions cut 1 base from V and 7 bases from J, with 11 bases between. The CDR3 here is CASSQAGYTNSPLHF. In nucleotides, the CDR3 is TGTGCCAGCAGCCAAGCCGGTTACACAAATTCACCCCTCCACTTT. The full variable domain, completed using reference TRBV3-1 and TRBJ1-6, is DTAVSQTPKYLVTQMGNDKSIKCEQNLGHDTMYWYKQDSKKFLKIMFSYNNKELIINETVPNRFSPKSPDKAHLNLHINSLELGDSAVYFCASSQAGYTNSPLHFGNGTRLTVT.

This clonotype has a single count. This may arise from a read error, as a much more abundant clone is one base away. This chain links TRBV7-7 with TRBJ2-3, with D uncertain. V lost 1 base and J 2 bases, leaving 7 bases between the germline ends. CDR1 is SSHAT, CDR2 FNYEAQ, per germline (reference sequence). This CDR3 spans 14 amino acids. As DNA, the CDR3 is TGTGCCAGCAGCTTAGGGGCTAACACAGATACGCAGTATTTT. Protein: CASSLGANTDTQYF.

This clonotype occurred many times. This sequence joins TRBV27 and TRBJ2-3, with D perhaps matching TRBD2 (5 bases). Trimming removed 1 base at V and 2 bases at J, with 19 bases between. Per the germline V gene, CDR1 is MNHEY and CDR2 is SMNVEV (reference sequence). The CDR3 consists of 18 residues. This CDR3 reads CASSLFDPRGATTDTQYF. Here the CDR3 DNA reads TGTGCCAGCAGTTTATTTGACCCCCGGGGTGCAACCACAGATACGCAGTATTTT.

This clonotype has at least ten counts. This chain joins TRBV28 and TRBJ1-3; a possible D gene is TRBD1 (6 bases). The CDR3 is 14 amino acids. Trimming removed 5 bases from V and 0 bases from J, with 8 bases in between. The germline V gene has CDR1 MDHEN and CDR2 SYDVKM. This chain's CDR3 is CASSGGLSGNTIYF. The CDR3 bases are TGTGCCAGCAGTGGGGGCCTCTCTGGAAACACCATATATTTT. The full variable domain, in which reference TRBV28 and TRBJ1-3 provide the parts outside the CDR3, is DVKVTQSSRYLVKRTGEKVFLECVQDMDHENMFWYRQDPGLGLRLIYFSYDVKMKEKGDIPEGYSVSREKKERFSLILESASTNQTSMYLCASSGGLSGNTIYFGEGSWLTVV.

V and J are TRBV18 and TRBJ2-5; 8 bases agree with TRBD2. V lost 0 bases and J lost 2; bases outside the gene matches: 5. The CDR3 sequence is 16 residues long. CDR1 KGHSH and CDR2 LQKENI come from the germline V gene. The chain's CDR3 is CASSPPQRELQETQYF. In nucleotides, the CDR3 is TGTGCCAGCTCACCACCGCAGCGGGAGCTACAAGAGACCCAGTACTTC.

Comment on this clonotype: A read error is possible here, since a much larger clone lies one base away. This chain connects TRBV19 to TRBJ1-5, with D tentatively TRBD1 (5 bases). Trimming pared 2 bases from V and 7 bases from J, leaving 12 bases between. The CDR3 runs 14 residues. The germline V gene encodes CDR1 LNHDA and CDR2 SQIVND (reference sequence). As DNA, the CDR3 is TGTGCCAGTAGTATAATAGGGGTGGCACAGCCCCAGCATTTT. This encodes CASSIIGVAQPQHF.

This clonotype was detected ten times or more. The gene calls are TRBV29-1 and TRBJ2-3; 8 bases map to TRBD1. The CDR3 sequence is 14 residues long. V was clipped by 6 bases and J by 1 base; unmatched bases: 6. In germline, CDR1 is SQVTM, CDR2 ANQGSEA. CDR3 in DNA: TGCAGCGTGACCGGGACAGGAGGCACAGATACGCAGTATTTT. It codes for CSVTGTGGTDTQYF.

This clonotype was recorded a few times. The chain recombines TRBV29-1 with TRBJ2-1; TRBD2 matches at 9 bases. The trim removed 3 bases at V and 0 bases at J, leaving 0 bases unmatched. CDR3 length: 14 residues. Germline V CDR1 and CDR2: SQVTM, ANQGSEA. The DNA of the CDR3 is TGCAGCGTTGATAGCGGGAGCTCCTACAATGAGCAGTTCTTC. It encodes CSVDSGSSYNEQFF.

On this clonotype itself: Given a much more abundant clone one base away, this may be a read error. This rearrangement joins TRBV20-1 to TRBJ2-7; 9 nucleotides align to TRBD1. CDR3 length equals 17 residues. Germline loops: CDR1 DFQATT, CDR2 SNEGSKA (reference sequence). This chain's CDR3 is CTAAAPYRGRLTYEQYF. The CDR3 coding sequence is TGCACTGCTGCCGCGCCCTACAGGGGGCGTTTAACCTACGAGCAGTACTTC.

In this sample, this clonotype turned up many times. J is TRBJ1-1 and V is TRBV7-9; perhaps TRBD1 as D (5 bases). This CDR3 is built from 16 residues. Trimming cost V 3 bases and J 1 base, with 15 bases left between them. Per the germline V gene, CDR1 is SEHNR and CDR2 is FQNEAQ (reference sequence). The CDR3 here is CASSFIFQGRNTEAFF. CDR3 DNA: TGTGCCAGCAGCTTCATTTTTCAGGGACGGAACACTGAAGCTTTCTTT.

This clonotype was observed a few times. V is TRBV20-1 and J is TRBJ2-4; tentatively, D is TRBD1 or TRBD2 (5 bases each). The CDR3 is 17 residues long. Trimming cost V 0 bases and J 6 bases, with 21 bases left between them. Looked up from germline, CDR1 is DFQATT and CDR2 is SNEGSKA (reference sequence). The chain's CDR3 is CSARDPRGLRDLNIQYF. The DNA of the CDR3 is TGCAGTGCTAGAGATCCCCGGGGCCTAAGGGACCTAAACATTCAGTACTTC.

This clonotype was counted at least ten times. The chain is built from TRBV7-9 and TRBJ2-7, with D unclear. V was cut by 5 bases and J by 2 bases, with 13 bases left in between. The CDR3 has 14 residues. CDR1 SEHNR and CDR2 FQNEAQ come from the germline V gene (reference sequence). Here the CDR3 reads CASSQTVSPYEQYF. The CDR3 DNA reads TGTGCCAGCAGCCAAACAGTCTCTCCCTACGAGCAGTACTTC.

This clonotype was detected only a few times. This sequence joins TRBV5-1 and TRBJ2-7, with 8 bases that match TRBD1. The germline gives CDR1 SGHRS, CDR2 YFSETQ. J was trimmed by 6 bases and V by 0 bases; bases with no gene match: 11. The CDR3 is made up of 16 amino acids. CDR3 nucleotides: TGCGCCAGCAGCTTGGCCTCCCGGACAGGGCAGTTCGAGCAGTACTTC. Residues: CASSLASRTGQFEQYF.

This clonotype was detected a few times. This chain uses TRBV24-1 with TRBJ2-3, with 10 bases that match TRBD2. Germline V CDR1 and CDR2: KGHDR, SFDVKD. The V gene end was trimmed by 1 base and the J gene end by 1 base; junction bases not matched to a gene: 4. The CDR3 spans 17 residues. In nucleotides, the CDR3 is TGTGCCACCAGTGATTTTCTAGCGGGAGACGGCACAGATACGCAGTATTTT. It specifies CATSDFLAGDGTDTQYF.

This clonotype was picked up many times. DNA for the CDR3: TGCGCCAGCAGCCAAGATGACGCGGGACTCTATGGCTACACCTTC. Protein product: CASSQDDAGLYGYTF. The chain is built from TRBV4-1 and TRBJ1-2; perhaps TRBD1 as D (5 bases). Germline-derived CDR1 and CDR2 are MGHRA and YSYEKL. The CDR3 contains 15 residues. V gave up 0 bases and J gave up 4 bases, with 12 bases separating them.

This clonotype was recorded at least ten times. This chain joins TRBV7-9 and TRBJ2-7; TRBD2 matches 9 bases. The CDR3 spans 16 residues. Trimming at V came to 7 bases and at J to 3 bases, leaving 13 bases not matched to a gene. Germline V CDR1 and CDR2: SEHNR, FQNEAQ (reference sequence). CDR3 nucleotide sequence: TGTGCCAGCAATAAAAAGGCTAGCGGGAACAACTACGAGCAGTACTTC. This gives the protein CASNKKASGNNYEQYF.

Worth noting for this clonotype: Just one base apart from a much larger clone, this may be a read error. The CDR3 DNA sequence: TGCGCCAGCAGCCAAGACCGGGACAGGGATTCTGAAAAACTGCTTTTT. Translated: CASSQDRDRDSEKLLF. The V call is TRBV4-3, the J call TRBJ1-4, with 9 bases fitting TRBD1. The germline CDR1 and CDR2 sequences are LGHNA and YSLEER. The CDR3 is 16 amino acids.

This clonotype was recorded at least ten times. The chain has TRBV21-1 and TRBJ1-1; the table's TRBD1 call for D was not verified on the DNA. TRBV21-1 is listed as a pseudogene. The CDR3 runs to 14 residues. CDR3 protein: CASSYTDRHTEAFF. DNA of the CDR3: TGTGCCAGCAGCTATACTGACAGGCACACTGAAGCTTTCTTT.

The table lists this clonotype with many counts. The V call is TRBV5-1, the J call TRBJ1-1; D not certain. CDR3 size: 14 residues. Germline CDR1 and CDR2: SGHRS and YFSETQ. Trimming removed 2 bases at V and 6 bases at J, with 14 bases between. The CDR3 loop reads CASSLGRTVPEAFF. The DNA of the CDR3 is TGCGCCAGCAGCTTAGGGCGGACCGTTCCTGAAGCTTTCTTT.

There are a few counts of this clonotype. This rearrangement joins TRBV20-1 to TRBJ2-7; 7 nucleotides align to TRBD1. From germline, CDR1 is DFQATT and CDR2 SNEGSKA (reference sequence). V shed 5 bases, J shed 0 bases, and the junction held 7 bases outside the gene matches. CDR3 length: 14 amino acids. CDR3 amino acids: CSALDRSLSYEQYF. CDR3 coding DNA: TGCAGTGCTCTGGACAGGAGTCTCTCCTACGAGCAGTACTTC.

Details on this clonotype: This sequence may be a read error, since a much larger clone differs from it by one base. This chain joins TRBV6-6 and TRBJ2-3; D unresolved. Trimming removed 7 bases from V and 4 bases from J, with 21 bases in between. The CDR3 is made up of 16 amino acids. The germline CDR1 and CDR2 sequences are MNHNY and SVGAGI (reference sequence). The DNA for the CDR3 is TGTGCCAGCACCAAGTCCTACGGACCCGGCGCAGATACGCAGTATTTT. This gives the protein CASTKSYGPGADTQYF.